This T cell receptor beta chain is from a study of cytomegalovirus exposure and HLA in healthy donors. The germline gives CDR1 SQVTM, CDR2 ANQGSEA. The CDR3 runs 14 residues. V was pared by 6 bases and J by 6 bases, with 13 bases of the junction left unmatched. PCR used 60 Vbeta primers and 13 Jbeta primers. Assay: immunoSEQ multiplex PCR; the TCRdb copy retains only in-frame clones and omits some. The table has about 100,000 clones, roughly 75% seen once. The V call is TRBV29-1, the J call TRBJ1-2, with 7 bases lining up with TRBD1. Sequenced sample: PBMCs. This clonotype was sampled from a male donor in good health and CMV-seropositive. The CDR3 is CSVGNRGTKDGYTF. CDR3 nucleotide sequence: TGCAGCGTGGGGAACAGGGGCACTAAGGATGGCTACACCTTC.